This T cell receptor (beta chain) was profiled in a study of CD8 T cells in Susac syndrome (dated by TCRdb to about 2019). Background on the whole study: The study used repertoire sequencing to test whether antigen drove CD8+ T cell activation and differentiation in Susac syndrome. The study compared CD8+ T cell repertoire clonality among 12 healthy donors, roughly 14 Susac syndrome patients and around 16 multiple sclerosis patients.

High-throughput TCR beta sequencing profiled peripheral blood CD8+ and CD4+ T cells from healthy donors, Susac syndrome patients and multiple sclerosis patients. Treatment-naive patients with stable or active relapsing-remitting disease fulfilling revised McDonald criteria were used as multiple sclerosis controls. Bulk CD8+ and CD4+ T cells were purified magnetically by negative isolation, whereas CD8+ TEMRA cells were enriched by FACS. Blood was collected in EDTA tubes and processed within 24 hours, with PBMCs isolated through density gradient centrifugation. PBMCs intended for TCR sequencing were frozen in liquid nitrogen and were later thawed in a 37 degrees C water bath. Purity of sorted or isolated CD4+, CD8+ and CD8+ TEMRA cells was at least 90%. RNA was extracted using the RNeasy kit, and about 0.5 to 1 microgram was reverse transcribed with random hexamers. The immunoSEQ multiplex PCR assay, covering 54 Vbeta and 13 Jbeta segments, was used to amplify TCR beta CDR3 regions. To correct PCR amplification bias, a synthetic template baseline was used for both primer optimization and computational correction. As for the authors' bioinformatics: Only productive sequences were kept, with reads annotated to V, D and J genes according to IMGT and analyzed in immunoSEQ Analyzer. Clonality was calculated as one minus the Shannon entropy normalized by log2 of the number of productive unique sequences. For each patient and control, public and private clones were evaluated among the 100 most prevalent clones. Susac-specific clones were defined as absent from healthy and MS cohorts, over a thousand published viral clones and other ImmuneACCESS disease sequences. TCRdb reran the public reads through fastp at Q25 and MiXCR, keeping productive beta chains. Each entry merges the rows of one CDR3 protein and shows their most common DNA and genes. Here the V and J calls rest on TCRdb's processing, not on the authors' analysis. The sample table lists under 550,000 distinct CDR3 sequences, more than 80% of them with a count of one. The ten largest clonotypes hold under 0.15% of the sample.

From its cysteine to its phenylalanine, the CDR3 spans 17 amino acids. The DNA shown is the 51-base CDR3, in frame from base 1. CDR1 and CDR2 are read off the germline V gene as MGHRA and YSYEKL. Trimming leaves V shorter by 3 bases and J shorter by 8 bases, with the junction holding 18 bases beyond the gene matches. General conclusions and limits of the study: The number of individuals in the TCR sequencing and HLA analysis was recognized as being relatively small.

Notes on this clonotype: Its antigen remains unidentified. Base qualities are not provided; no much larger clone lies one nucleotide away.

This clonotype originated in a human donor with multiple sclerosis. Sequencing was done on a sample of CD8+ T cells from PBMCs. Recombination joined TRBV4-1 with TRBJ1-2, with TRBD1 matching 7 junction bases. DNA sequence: TGCGCCAGCAGCCATTGGCCCGGACAGGCGATCACCTACGGCTACACCTTC. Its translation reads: CASSHWPGQAITYGYTF.